The source of this T cell receptor (beta chain) is a study of T cells in narcolepsy. Across the whole study: Patients with NT1 or NT2 and healthy control donors were enrolled. Study-wide points: Reportedly, autoreactive clonotypes were serially detected in patients' blood but not controls'. No autoreactive T cell clone sequences appeared in some memory CD4+ repertoires. HCRT-specific and TRIB2-specific autoreactive clonotypes appeared among same-patient CSF and blood CD4+ clonotypes.

With 6 bases removed from V and 6 bases from J, the gap between germline ends came to 6 bases. The CDR3 extends over 12 amino acids. Germline CDR1 is KGHSH and CDR2 is LQKENI. Clones were sequenced by immunoSEQ multiplex PCR, and TCRdb holds only the in-frame ones, with some missing. The data contain 25,000 to 35,000 clones, 79% of them singletons. To note about this clone: The antigen is not known.

This clonotype was obtained from a human donor in good health. The chain uses TRBV18 and TRBJ1-6; the D is unclear. Input material: memory (CD45RA-) CD4+ T cells from blood. The CDR3 DNA reads as TGTGCCAGCTCCCGGGTTAATTCACCCCTCCACTTT. Translating gives CASSRVNSPLHF.